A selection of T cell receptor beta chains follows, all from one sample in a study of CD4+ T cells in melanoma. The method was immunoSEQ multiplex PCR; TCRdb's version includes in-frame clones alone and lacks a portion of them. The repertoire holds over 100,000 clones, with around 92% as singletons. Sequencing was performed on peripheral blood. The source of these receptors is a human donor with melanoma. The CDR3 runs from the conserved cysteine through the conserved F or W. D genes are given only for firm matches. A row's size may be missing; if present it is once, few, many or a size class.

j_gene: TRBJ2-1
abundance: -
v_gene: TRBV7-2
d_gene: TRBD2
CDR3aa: CASSSGLAGVYEQFF
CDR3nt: TGTGCCAGCAGCTCTGGACTAGCGGGAGTATATGAGCAGTTCTTC

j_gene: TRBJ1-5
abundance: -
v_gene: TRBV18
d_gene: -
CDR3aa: CASSPSNQPQHF
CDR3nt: TGTGCCAGCTCGCCGAGCAATCAGCCCCAGCATTTT

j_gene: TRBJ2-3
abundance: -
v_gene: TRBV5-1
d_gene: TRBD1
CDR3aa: CASSLEGTGTDTQYF
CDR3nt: TGCGCCAGCAGCTTGGAGGGGACAGGCACAGATACGCAGTATTTT

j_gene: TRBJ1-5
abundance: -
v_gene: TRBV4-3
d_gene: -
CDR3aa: CASSQDPSQPQHF
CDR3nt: TGCGCCAGCAGCCAAGATCCGAGCCAGCCCCAGCATTTT

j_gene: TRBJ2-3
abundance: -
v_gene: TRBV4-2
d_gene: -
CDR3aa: CASSQEAGRTDTQYF
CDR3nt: TGTGCCAGCAGCCAAGAGGCGGGGAGGACAGATACGCAGTATTTT

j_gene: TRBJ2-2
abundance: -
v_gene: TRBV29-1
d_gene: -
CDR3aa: CSACPTGNTGELFF
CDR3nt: TGCAGCGCTTGCCCGACAGGGAACACCGGGGAGCTGTTTTTT

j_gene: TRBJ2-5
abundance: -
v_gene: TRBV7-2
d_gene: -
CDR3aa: CASSLRSAEETQYF
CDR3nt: TGTGCCAGCAGCTTAAGGTCAGCGGAAGAGACCCAGTACTTC

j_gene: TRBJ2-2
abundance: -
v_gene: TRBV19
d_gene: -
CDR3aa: CASNDREGTGELFF
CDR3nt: TGTGCCAGTAACGACAGGGAGGGAACCGGGGAGCTGTTTTTT

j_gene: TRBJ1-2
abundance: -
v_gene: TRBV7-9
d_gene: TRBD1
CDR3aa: CASSLTGEGYTF
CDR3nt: TGTGCCAGCAGCTTGACAGGGGAGGGCTACACCTTC

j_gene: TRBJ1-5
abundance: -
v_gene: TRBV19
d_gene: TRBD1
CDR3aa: CASSPSIDRARNQPQHF
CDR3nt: TGTGCCAGTAGTCCCTCGATTGACAGGGCAAGGAATCAGCCCCAGCATTTT

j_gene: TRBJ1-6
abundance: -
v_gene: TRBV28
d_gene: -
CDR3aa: CATGREYNSPLHF
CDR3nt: TGTGCCACCGGGCGCGAATATAATTCACCCCTCCACTTT

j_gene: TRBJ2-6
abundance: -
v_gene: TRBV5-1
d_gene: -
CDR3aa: CASSLPGSGANVLTF
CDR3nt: TGCGCCAGCAGCTTACCAGGGTCCGGGGCCAACGTCCTGACTTTC

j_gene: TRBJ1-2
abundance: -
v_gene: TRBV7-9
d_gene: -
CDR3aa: CASSLVAGGYTF
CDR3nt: TGTGCCAGCAGCTTAGTGGCCGGTGGCTACACCTTC

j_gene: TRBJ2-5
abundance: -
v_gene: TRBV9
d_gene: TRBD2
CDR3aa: CASSPYGTSGGSGQETQYF
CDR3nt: TGTGCCAGCAGCCCCTACGGGACTAGCGGGGGGTCGGGGCAAGAGACCCAGTACTTC

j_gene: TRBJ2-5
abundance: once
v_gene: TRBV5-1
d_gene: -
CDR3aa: CASSSRQTKETQYF
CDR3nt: TGCGCCAGCAGCTCTCGACAGACGAAAGAGACCCAGTACTTC

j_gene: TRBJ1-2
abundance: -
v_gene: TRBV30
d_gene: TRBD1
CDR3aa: CAWSVIGQGIYTF
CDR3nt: TGTGCCTGGAGTGTAATCGGACAGGGAATTTACACCTTC

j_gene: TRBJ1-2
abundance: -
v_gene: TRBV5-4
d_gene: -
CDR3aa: CASTPWGFYGYTF
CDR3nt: TGTGCCAGCACCCCCTGGGGCTTCTATGGCTACACCTTC

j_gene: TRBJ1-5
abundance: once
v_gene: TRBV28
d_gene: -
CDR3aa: CASSYSNQPQHF
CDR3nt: TGTGCCAGCAGTTATAGCAATCAGCCCCAGCATTTT